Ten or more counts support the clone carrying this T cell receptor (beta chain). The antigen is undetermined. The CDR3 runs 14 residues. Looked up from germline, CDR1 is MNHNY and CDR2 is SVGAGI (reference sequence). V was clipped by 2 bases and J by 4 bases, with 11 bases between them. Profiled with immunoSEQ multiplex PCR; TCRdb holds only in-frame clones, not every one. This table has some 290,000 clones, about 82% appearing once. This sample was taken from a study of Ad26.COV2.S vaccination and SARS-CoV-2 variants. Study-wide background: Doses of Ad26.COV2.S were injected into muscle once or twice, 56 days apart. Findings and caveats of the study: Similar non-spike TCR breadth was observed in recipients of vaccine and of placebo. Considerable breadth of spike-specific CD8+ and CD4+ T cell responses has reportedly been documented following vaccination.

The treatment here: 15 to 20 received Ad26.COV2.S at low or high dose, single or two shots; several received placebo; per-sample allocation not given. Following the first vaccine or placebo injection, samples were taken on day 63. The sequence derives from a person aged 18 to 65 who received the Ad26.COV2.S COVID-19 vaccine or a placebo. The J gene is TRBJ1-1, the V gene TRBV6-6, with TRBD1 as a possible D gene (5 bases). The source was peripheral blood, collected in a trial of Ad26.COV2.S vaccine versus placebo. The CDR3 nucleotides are TGTGCCAGCAGTTACGGGGACTTGGGCACTGAAGCTTTCTTT. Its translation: CASSYGDLGTEAFF.